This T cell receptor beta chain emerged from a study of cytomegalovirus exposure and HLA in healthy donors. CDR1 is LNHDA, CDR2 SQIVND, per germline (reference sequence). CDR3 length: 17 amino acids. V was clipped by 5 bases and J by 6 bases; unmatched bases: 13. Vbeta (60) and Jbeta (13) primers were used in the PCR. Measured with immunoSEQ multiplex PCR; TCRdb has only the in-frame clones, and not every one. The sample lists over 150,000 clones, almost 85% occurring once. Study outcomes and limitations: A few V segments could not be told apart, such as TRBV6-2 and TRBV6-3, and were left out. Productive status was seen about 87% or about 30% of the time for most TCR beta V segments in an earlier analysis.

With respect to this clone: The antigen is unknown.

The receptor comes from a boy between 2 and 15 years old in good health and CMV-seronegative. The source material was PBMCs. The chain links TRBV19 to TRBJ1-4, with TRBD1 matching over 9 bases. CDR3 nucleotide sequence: TGTGCCAGTAGTTTCGGGACAGGGATTGGTCGTGATGAAAAACTGTTTTTT. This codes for CASSFGTGIGRDEKLFF.